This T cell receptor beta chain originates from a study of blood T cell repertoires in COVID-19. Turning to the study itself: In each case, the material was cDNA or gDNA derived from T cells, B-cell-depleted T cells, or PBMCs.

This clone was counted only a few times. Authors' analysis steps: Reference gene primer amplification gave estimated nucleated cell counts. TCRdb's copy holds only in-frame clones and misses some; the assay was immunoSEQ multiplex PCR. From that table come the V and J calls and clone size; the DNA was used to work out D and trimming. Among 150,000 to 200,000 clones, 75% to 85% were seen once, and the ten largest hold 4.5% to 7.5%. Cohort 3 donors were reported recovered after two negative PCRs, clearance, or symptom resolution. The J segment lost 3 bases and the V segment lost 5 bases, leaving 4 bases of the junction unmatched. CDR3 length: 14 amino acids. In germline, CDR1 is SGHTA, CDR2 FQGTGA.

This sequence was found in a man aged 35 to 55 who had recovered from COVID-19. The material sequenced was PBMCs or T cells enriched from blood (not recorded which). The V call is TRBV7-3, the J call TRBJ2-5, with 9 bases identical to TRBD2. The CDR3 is CASSLGTSKETQYF. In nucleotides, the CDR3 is TGTGCCAGCAGCCTAGGGACTAGCAAAGAGACCCAGTACTTC.